This TCR beta chain comes out of a study of read filtering for tumor transcriptome and immune sequencing. Study background: Revised staging placed eight or nine patients in R-ISS I, 15 to 20 in II, over 5 in III. DNase treatment preceded whole-transcriptome library preparation. IR-seq gave about 3.5 to 10.27 million TCR reads per sample; RNA-seq gave about 75 to 1,400.

This library used around 400 ng RNA and molecular barcoded adaptors spanning alpha/delta and beta/gamma chains. TCRdb itself ran the reads through MiXCR, one entry per CDR3 protein. This sample has 50,000 to 65,000 distinct CDR3 sequences, with about a fifth found just once. Study observations and caveats: Compared with RNA-seq, IR-seq gave much higher clonotype depth and reliability.

In this sample, this clonotype turned up many times. Antigen: not known. The ends were cut back, 3 bases at V and 6 bases at J, with 13 bases in the middle. The CDR3 has 15 amino acids. Germline V CDR1 and CDR2: KGHDR, SFDVKD. The TCR sequence derives from a donor aged 40 or older with multiple myeloma. Sequencing used a population of CD138-negative cells sorted from bone marrow. The genes are TRBV24-1 and TRBJ1-4; D possibly corresponds to TRBD1 (5 bases). This CDR3 reads CATSDRRGIDEKLFF. For the CDR3, the DNA is TGTGCCACCAGTGATCGGCGGGGCATCGATGAAAAACTGTTTTTT.